The 2 T cell receptor beta chains in this list originate from one sample, sequenced in a study of blood T cell repertoires in COVID-19. Generated by immunoSEQ multiplex PCR, the TCRdb table keeps only in-frame clones and is missing some. This table holds around 150,000 clones, approximately 92% found once. Material for sequencing was peripheral blood. These receptors originate from a woman aged 50 to 60 with acute or convalescent COVID-19.

The chain employs TRBV5-6 and TRBJ1-1; TRBD1 agrees at 10 bases. Unmatched junction bases numbered 12, after V lost 1 base and J lost 6 bases. Germline V CDR1 and CDR2: SGHDT, YYEEEE. This CDR3 spans 17 amino acids. Written as DNA, the CDR3 is TGTGCCAGCAGCTTGTTAGTTTCGGGACAGGGGATAGCTGAAGCTTTCTTT. Translated, it gives CASSLLVSGQGIAEAFF.

CDR3 DNA sequence: TGTGCCTGGAGTGTAACCGCGGATACGCAGTATTTT. This codes for CAWSVTADTQYF. The genes are TRBV30 and TRBJ2-3, with D unclear. Germline V gene data show CDR1 as GTSNPN and CDR2 as SVGIG (reference sequence). The CDR3 is 12 amino acids. V gave up 0 bases and J gave up 6 bases, with 7 bases separating them.